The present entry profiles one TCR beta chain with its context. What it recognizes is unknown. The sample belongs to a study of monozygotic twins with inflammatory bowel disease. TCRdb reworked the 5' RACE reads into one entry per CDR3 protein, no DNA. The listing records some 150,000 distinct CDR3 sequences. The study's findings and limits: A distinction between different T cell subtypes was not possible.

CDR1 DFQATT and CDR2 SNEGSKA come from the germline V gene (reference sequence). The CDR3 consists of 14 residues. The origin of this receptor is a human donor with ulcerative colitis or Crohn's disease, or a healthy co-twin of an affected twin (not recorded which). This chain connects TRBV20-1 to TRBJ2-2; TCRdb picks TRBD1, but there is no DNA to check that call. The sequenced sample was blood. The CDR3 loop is CSAVHTGSTGELFF.